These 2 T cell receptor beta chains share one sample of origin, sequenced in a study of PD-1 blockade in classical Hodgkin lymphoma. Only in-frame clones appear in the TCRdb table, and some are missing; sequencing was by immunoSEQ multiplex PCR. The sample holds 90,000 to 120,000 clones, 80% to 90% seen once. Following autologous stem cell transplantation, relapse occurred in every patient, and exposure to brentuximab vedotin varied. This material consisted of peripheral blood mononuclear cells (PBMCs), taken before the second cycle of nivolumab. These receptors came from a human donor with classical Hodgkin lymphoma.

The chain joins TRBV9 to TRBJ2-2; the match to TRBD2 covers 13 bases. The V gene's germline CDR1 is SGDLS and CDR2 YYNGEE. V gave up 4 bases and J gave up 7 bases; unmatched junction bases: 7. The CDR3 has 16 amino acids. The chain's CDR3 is CASSFWTSGSFGELFF. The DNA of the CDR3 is TGTGCCAGCAGCTTTTGGACTAGCGGGAGTTTCGGGGAGCTGTTTTTT.

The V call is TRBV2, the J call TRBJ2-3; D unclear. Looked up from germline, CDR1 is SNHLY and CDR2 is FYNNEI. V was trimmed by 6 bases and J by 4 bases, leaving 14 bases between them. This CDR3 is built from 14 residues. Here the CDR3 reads CASRVSNGPDTQYF. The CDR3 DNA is TGTGCCAGCAGGGTATCCAACGGCCCAGATACGCAGTATTTT. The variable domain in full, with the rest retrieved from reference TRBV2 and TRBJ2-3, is EPEVTQTPSHQVTQMGQEVILRCVPISNHLYFYWYRQILGQKVEFLVSFYNNEISEKSEIFDDQFSVERPDGSNFTLKIRSTKLEDSAMYFCASRVSNGPDTQYFGPGTRLTVL.